This passage covers 14 T cell receptor beta chains from one sample sequenced in a study of blood T cells in healthy people across ages. For the second PCR, which ran for 7 to 11 cycles, a sample-barcoded 5' primer and a J-beta primer mix were used. TCRdb fed the 5' RACE reads into MiXCR, producing one record per CDR3 protein. The profile shows 1.5 million to 2 million distinct CDR3 sequences, 28% of them singletons. Sequencing was done on a sample of blood. All receptors derive from a woman aged 30 to 39 in good health.

The rearrangement links TRBV5-1 to TRBJ2-1, with 11 bases identical to TRBD2. The CDR3 length is 16 residues. Trimming removed 1 base from V and 7 bases from J; junction bases left unmatched: 7. Germline loops: CDR1 SGHRS, CDR2 YFSETQ. The CDR3 reads CASSLTSGSGRNEQFF. The CDR3 DNA reads as TGCGCCAGCAGCTTGACTAGCGGGAGCGGTCGTAATGAGCAGTTCTTC.

This clonotype turned up a few times. The rearrangement joins TRBV5-1 to TRBJ1-1; 8 nucleotides match TRBD1. V lost 5 bases to trimming and J lost 11 bases; unmatched junction nucleotides: 5. The germline gives CDR1 SGHRS, CDR2 YFSETQ. This CDR3 has 11 residues. The CDR3 region is CASRLTGAAFF. DNA of the CDR3: TGCGCCAGCAGATTGACAGGGGCGGCTTTCTTT.

This chain uses TRBV7-9 with TRBJ1-2; 8 nucleotides match TRBD1. Germline V gene data show CDR1 as SEHNR and CDR2 as FQNEAQ (reference sequence). The length of the CDR3 is 16 residues. After removal of 5 bases from V and 7 bases from J, the junction contained 15 bases not matched to a gene. CDR3 coding DNA: TGTGCCAGCAGCCACTTGGGGGGGACAGGAGAATCTGGCTACACCTTC. This gives the protein CASSHLGGTGESGYTF.

The chain employs TRBV4-1 and TRBJ2-2, with D possibly being TRBD2 (6 bases). The length of the CDR3 is 17 residues. V was clipped by 1 base and J by 3 bases, with 15 bases between them. In germline, CDR1 is MGHRA, CDR2 YSYEKL. CDR3 amino acids: CASSQAVRRGHTGELFF. Here the CDR3 DNA reads TGCGCCAGCAGCCAAGCGGTCAGGAGGGGACACACCGGGGAGCTGTTTTTT.

This clonotype was counted only a few times. V is TRBV10-1 and J is TRBJ1-2; D is ambiguous. The germline V gene has CDR1 WNHNN and CDR2 SYGVQD (reference sequence). The CDR3 contains 15 residues. Trimming pared 2 bases from V and 8 bases from J, leaving 18 bases between. The CDR3 loop reads CASSEETRTSPGYTF. The CDR3 region has the DNA TGCGCCAGCAGTGAGGAGACCCGAACGTCCCCGGGCTACACCTTC.

The table lists this clonotype with a few counts. This chain connects TRBV11-2 to TRBJ2-2; 7 nucleotides match TRBD2. This CDR3 is 17 amino acids long. V was pared by 0 bases and J by 6 bases, with 10 bases of the junction left unmatched. Germline values: CDR1 SGHAT, CDR2 FQNNGV. CDR3: CASSLEGTNPSPGELFF. The CDR3 DNA is TGTGCCAGCAGCTTAGAGGGGACTAACCCGAGCCCCGGGGAGCTGTTTTTT.

This clonotype was detected a few times. This rearrangement joins TRBV20-1 to TRBJ2-5, with 10 bases identical to TRBD1. V dropped 6 bases and J dropped 9; count of bases not matched to a gene: 13. The germline V gene has CDR1 DFQATT and CDR2 SNEGSKA (reference sequence). There are 14 residues in the CDR3. The CDR3 here is CSAVTGGARGAQYF. DNA of the CDR3: TGCAGTGCGGTGACAGGGGGCGCCCGTGGGGCCCAGTACTTC.

The chain carries TRBV6-6 and TRBJ1-3; possibly TRBD1 for D (5 bases). The CDR3 covers 15 residues. Germline lookup yields CDR1 MNHNY and CDR2 SVGAGI (reference sequence). The V end lost 0 bases, the J end lost 8 bases, and 14 bases lay between the germline ends. CDR3 DNA: TGTGCCAGCAGTTACTCGAAAGGGCGGGGGGACACCATATATTTT. The encoded protein is CASSYSKGRGDTIYF.

This clonotype was seen more than once but under ten times. The chain joins TRBV20-1 to TRBJ2-7, with a possible D match to TRBD2 (5 bases). This CDR3 has 11 amino acids. V was shortened by 6 bases and J by 5 bases, with 11 bases between the two germline ends. Germline values: CDR1 DFQATT, CDR2 SNEGSKA (reference sequence). This CDR3 is CSAPDLNEQYF. In nucleotides, the CDR3 is TGCAGTGCGCCGGACTTAAACGAGCAGTACTTC.

The chain joins TRBV12-3 or TRBV12-4 to TRBJ2-7; 10 bases fit TRBD2. The CDR3 length is 15 residues. Trimming removed 6 bases from V and 1 base from J; junction bases left unmatched: 6. The CDR3 DNA follows: TGTGCCAGCAGGGCCGGGGGACTAGCGTCCTACGAGCAGTACTTC. This sequence encodes CASRAGGLASYEQYF.

The rearrangement links TRBV20-1 to TRBJ2-1; TRBD2 might be the D (7 bases). Trimming removed 3 bases at V and 6 bases at J, with 15 bases between. This CDR3 has 14 amino acids. Germline-derived CDR1 and CDR2 are DFQATT and SNEGSKA (reference sequence). The CDR3 loop is CSASSWGGPNEQFF. CDR3 in DNA: TGCAGTGCTAGTTCGTGGGGGGGCCCCAATGAGCAGTTCTTC.

The rearrangement links TRBV30 to TRBJ2-2, with 11 bases fitting TRBD2. Germline loops: CDR1 GTSNPN, CDR2 SVGIG (reference sequence). With V trimmed by 8 bases and J by 5 bases, 1 base remained unmatched. The CDR3 extends over 12 amino acids. The CDR3 spells CARLAGTGELFF. The CDR3 nucleotides read TGTGCCCGACTAGCGGGAACCGGGGAGCTGTTTTTT.

This clonotype was detected only a few times. V usage is TRBV4-3 and J usage is TRBJ2-1; a weak D match, TRBD1 (6 bases). This CDR3 comprises 17 residues. V was shortened by 0 bases and J by 2 bases, with 14 bases between the two germline ends. Germline assignment: CDR1 LGHNA and CDR2 YSLEER. CDR3 nucleotides: TGCGCCAGCAGCCAAGAAAGGCTGAAGGGGGCCTACAATGAGCAGTTCTTC. It specifies CASSQERLKGAYNEQFF.

This clonotype was counted at least ten times. The genes are TRBV12-3 or TRBV12-4 and TRBJ2-1, with a tentative D call TRBD2 (5 bases). V was shortened by 6 bases and J by 2 bases, with 14 bases between the two germline ends. The CDR3 is made up of 15 amino acids. The CDR3 sequence is CASSPFLGAYNEQFF. CDR3 in DNA: TGTGCCAGCAGCCCTTTCCTGGGAGCCTACAATGAGCAGTTCTTC.